This T cell receptor beta chain was recovered during a study of T-cell memory formation after mild COVID-19. Overall study context: TCR clusters were mostly confined to one donor each. General study points: While clones contracting from day 15 to 85 were balanced between CD4 and CD8, later expanders leaned CD4+.

TCRdb redid the calling of the 5' RACE reads with MiXCR, one entry per CDR3 protein. The data show roughly 600,000 distinct CDR3 sequences, more than 15% seen once. Of note for this clonotype: Its target is unknown.

This sequence was found in an adult woman who had mild COVID-19 (a few samples of this study predate the infection). Cell type and time point are not known. The sequencing sample was made of PBMCs or a T cell subset sorted from them (not recorded which).

CDR3 coding DNA: TGTGCCAGCAGCTCCGGGACTAGGTGGATTAGCACAGATACGCAGTATTTT. Translating it yields CASSSGTRWISTDTQYF. V is TRBV7-2 and J is TRBJ2-3; 8 bases map to TRBD2. This CDR3 region has 17 residues. J gave up 0 bases and V 4 bases, and 9 bases lay outside the gene matches. CDR1 SGHTA and CDR2 FQGNSA come from the germline V gene.